The 17 T cell receptor beta chains listed next were all sequenced from one sample in a study of persistence of HIV-infected CD4 T cells. Antigen specificity for these receptors is unknown. Sequencing used immunoSEQ version 4 in survey mode. Method: immunoSEQ multiplex PCR; TCRdb's copy keeps in-frame clones and lacks some. The sample consists of about 25,000 clones, less than 85% of them appearing once. Cells were stimulated with overlapping HIV-1 Gag 15-mer peptides. Responding CD4+ T cells were sorted by upregulation of both CD40 ligand and CD69. The sequenced sample was CD4+ T cells sorted from PBMCs after 18-hour stimulation, obtained from a patient who received antiretroviral therapy. Every receptor here comes from an adult man with HIV who was CMV-seropositive.

V usage is TRBV7-7 and J usage is TRBJ2-1, with 8 positions matching TRBD1. V was pared by 5 bases and J by 3 bases, with 6 bases of the junction left unmatched. CDR3 length equals 15 residues. CDR1 and CDR2 from the germline V gene are SSHAT and FNYEAQ (reference sequence). The CDR3: CASSPGGTGYNEQFF. The CDR3 DNA is TGTGCCAGCAGCCCAGGGGGGACAGGCTACAATGAGCAGTTCTTC.

This clone was observed a few times. This sequence joins TRBV3-1 (or the pseudogene TRBV3-2) and TRBJ1-4, with TRBD1 matching 8 bases. From germline, CDR1 is LGHDT and CDR2 YNNKEL (reference sequence). The CDR3 sequence is 15 residues long. V was clipped by 4 bases and J by 1 base; unmatched bases: 2. For the CDR3, the DNA is TGTGCCAGCAGCCCGACAGGGGTAACTAATGAAAAACTGTTTTTT. This encodes CASSPTGVTNEKLFF.

This CDR3 reads CSARPNTEAFF. CDR3 sequence (DNA): TGCAGTGCTAGACCTAACACTGAAGCTTTCTTT. This sequence joins TRBV20-1 and TRBJ1-1; no reliable D call. This CDR3 has 11 amino acids. The germline V gene encodes CDR1 DFQATT and CDR2 SNEGSKA (reference sequence). V gave up 2 bases and J gave up 2 bases, with 3 bases separating them.

This sequence joins TRBV7-3 and TRBJ2-1; the match to TRBD2 covers 7 bases. V lost 3 bases and J lost 4; bases outside the gene matches: 3. Germline V gene sequence: CDR1 SGHTA, CDR2 FQGTGA. This CDR3 is 14 amino acids long. The CDR3 loop reads CASSFSGVYNEQFF. In DNA form, the CDR3 reads TGTGCCAGCAGCTTCAGCGGGGTTTACAATGAGCAGTTCTTC.

The chain carries TRBV2 and TRBJ2-1; D uncertain. Deletions cut 7 bases from V and 4 bases from J, with 8 bases between. The CDR3 is 12 amino acids. The germline CDR1 and CDR2 sequences are SNHLY and FYNNEI. DNA for the CDR3: TGTGCCAGCACGATAAATTACAATGAGCAGTTCTTC. It codes for CASTINYNEQFF.

The chain is built from TRBV18 and TRBJ2-7; D remains ambiguous. Deletions cut 7 bases from V and 0 bases from J, with 10 bases between. This CDR3 contains 13 residues. CDR1 is KGHSH, CDR2 LQKENI, per germline. Here the CDR3 reads CASLERDSYEQYF. Written as DNA, the CDR3 is TGTGCCAGCTTGGAGCGCGACTCCTACGAGCAGTACTTC.

The V gene is TRBV5-6, the J gene TRBJ1-2; D is unresolved. Germline CDR1 SGHDT, CDR2 YYEEEE. The germline V and J ends were trimmed by 2 bases and 2 bases, with 10 bases remaining between them. CDR3 length equals 14 residues. The CDR3 nucleotides are TGTGCCAGCAGCTTCCCCGCCGGAAACTATGGCTACACCTTC. The encoded protein is CASSFPAGNYGYTF.

The chain recombines TRBV5-4 with TRBJ2-7, with 10 bases matching TRBD1. Germline-derived CDR1 and CDR2 are SGHNT and YYREEE (reference sequence). V shed 4 bases and J 5 bases; nucleotides not matched to a gene: 3. The CDR3 runs to 13 residues. For the CDR3, the DNA is TGTGCCAGCAGCACCGGGACAGGGGACGAGCAGTACTTC. It translates to CASSTGTGDEQYF.

The V and J genes are TRBV6-6 and TRBJ2-3; D remains unclear. In germline, CDR1 is MNHNY, CDR2 SVGAGI (reference sequence). The germline V and J ends were trimmed by 4 bases and 6 bases, with 11 bases remaining between them. CDR3 length: 13 amino acids. This chain's CDR3 is CASSLVGPDTQYF. As DNA, the CDR3 is TGTGCCAGCAGTTTGGTGGGCCCGGATACGCAGTATTTT.

This clone is categorized as medium-sized (0.01 to 0.1%). The V gene is TRBV5-1, the J gene TRBJ2-2; possibly TRBD1 for D (5 bases). The CDR3 is 15 residues long. CDR1 and CDR2 from the germline V gene are SGHRS and YFSETQ. V lost 0 bases and J 4 bases, leaving 10 bases between the germline ends. CDR3 sequence reads: CASSLDGAFTGELFF. CDR3 coding DNA: TGCGCCAGCAGCTTGGATGGGGCCTTCACCGGGGAGCTGTTTTTT.

The chain recombines TRBV12-3 or TRBV12-4 with TRBJ2-1; 10 bases match TRBD2. The CDR3 covers 13 residues. V shed 10 bases and J 10 bases; nucleotides not matched to a gene: 10. Here the CDR3 reads CANRLAGEREQFF. CDR3 sequence (DNA): TGTGCCAACCGGCTAGCGGGGGAGAGGGAGCAGTTCTTC.

V usage is TRBV5-4 and J usage is TRBJ1-1, with D tentatively TRBD1 (5 bases). V was clipped by 1 base and J by 8 bases, with 12 bases between them. CDR1 and CDR2 (germline): SGHNT, YYREEE (reference sequence). The CDR3 extends over 13 amino acids. The CDR3 sequence: CASSLIGGGEAFF. The CDR3 DNA reads TGTGCCAGCAGCTTGATTGGGGGTGGGGAAGCTTTCTTT.

Relative to its sample, this clone is medium-sized. The chain carries TRBV20-1 and TRBJ2-1, with D possibly TRBD1 on 5 matching bases. Germline V lookup: CDR1 DFQATT, CDR2 SNEGSKA (reference sequence). The CDR3 length is 11 residues. Trimming took 3 bases from V and 15 from J, leaving 15 bases between them. CDR3 sequence (DNA): TGCAGTGCTAGTTTCGCGCGAAGGGGGTTCTTC. Amino acid sequence: CSASFARRGFF.

This chain links TRBV28 with TRBJ1-2; no definite D call. Between the trimmed V and J ends, which lost 2 bases and 8 bases, there was a span of 9 bases. This CDR3 spans 12 amino acids. Germline assignment: CDR1 MDHEN and CDR2 SYDVKM. The CDR3 region is CASSLESGGYTF. DNA for the CDR3: TGTGCCAGCAGTTTAGAGAGCGGGGGCTACACCTTC.

There are a few counts of this clone. J is TRBJ1-5 and V is TRBV7-2, with unresolved D. Trimming removed 1 base at V and 0 bases at J, with 4 bases between. The CDR3 covers 14 residues. The V gene's germline CDR1 is SGHTA and CDR2 FQGNSA. For the CDR3, the DNA is TGTGCCAGCAGCTTAGACCATAGCAATCAGCCCCAGCATTTT. It yields the protein CASSLDHSNQPQHF.

This clone was detected only a few times. This CDR3 reads CASSFVEAMNTEAFF. The CDR3 DNA reads as TGTGCCAGCAGTTTCGTGGAAGCCATGAACACTGAAGCTTTCTTT. This rearrangement joins TRBV6-5 to TRBJ1-1; D remains unclear. This CDR3 is built from 15 residues. Germline lookup yields CDR1 MNHEY and CDR2 SVGAGI. Trimming stripped 4 bases from V and 0 bases from J, with 12 bases between.

CDR3 nucleotide sequence: TGTGCCAGCAGTTTAGGCCAAGAGACCCAGTACTTC. Residues: CASSLGQETQYF. The V call is TRBV28, the J call TRBJ2-5; D call uncertain. The germline gives CDR1 MDHEN, CDR2 SYDVKM. CDR3 length equals 12 residues. V gave up 2 bases and J gave up 1 base, with 2 bases separating them. The full variable domain, its missing parts supplied by reference TRBV28 and TRBJ2-5, is DVKVTQSSRYLVKRTGEKVFLECVQDMDHENMFWYRQDPGLGLRLIYFSYDVKMKEKGDIPEGYSVSREKKERFSLILESASTNQTSMYLCASSLGQETQYFGPGTRLLVL.